Here is one T cell receptor (beta chain) with its context. The CDR3 is 12 residues long. From germline, CDR1 is MDHEN and CDR2 SYDVKM. Trimming removed 4 bases at V and 0 bases at J, with 3 bases between. This sample was included in a study of T cell changes during pregnancy in multiple sclerosis. Profiled with immunoSEQ multiplex PCR; TCRdb holds only in-frame clones, not every one. The data show 80,000 to 100,000 clones, with roughly 92% seen just once and 2.6% held by the top ten. The sequence was collected from a female donor with multiple sclerosis, enrolled in a pregnancy study. The chain recombines TRBV28 with TRBJ2-5; D not certain. This material consisted of peripheral blood, taken in the first trimester of pregnancy. The CDR3 region has the DNA TGTGCCAGCAGTTCGTACCAAGAGACCCAGTACTTC. Protein product: CASSSYQETQYF.